This TCR beta chain is from a study of blood T cell repertoires in COVID-19. The CDR3 length is 21 residues. Clones were read by immunoSEQ multiplex PCR, and TCRdb kept only the in-frame ones, dropping some. The profile shows 88,000 or so clones, over 75% of them singletons. This chain joins TRBV21-1 and TRBJ2-3; the table's D call TRBD2 went unverified against the DNA. TRBV21-1 corresponds to a pseudogene. This TCR was recovered from a man aged 55-75 years with acute or convalescent COVID-19. The sample consisted of peripheral blood. CDR3 sequence reads: CASSKRLAGQGHTGSTDTQYF. In DNA, the CDR3 is TGTGCCAGCAGCAAAAGACTAGCGGGACAGGGCCACACGGGATCCACAGATACGCAGTATTTT.